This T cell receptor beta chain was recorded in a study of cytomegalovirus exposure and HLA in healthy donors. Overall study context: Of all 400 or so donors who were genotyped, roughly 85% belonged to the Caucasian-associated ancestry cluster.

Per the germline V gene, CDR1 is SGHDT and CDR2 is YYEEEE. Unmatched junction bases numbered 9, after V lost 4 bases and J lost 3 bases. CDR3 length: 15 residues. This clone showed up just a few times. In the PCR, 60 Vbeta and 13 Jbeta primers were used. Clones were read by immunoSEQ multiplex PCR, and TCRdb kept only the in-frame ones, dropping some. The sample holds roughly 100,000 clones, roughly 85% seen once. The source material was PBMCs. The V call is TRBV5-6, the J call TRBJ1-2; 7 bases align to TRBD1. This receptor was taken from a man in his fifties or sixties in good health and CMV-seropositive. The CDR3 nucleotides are TGTGCCAGCAGCCCGACAGGGAGATGGGACTATGGCTACACCTTC. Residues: CASSPTGRWDYGYTF. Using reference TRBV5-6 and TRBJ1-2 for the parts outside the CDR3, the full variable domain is DAGVTQSPTHLIKTRGQQVTLRCSPKSGHDTVSWYQQALGQGPQFIFQYYEEEERQRGNFPDRFSGHQFPNYSSELNVNALLLGDSALYLCASSPTGRWDYGYTFGSGTRLTVV.